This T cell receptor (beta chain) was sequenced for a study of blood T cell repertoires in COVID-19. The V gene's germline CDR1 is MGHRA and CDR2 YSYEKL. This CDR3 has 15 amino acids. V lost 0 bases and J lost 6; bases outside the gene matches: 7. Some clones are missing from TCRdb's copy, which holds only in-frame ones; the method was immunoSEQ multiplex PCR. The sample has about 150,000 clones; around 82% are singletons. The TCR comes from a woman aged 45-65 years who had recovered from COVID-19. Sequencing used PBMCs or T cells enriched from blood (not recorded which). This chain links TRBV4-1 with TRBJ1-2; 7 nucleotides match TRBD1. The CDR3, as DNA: TGCGCCAGCAGCCAAGACAGGGGGAGGTGGGATGGCTACACCTTC. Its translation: CASSQDRGRWDGYTF.